The 30 T cell receptor beta chains reported below all come from one sample, sequenced in a study of T cell repertoires in cytomegalovirus infection. TCRdb used MiXCR to reprocess the reads, holding one entry per CDR3 protein. The repertoire holds 250,000 or so distinct CDR3 sequences, with approximately 15% as singletons. Material: CD8+ T cells from PBMCs. These receptors all stem from a human donor in good health (CMV status not recorded). Some clones in this sample may be carry-over from other donors' samples.

This clonotype turned up a few times. The chain is built from TRBV9 and TRBJ2-3; D could derive from TRBD1 or TRBD2 (5 bases each). The CDR3 is made up of 17 amino acids. Trimming took off 0 bases at V and 0 bases at J, with 14 bases between the two ends. In germline, CDR1 is SGDLS, CDR2 YYNGEE. The DNA for the CDR3 is TGTGCCAGCAGCGTAGAATCCGGGGCGTATAGCACAGATACGCAGTATTTT. Translating gives CASSVESGAYSTDTQYF.

The sample holds many counts of this clonotype. This chain joins TRBV4-1 and TRBJ2-5; the D is unclear. Trimming removed 5 bases from V and 5 bases from J, with 6 bases in between. The germline CDR1 and CDR2 sequences are MGHRA and YSYEKL. CDR3 size: 11 residues. CDR3 nucleotides: TGCGCCAGCAGCACCCGGGAGACCCAGTACTTC. It codes for CASSTRETQYF.

Ten or more counts support this clonotype. This rearrangement joins TRBV7-2 to TRBJ2-1; D might be TRBD1 (5 bases). The V end was cut by 7 bases, the J end by 9 bases, with 10 bases between. The CDR3 is 11 amino acids. Germline V CDR1 and CDR2: SGHTA, FQGNSA. As DNA, the CDR3 is TGTGCCAGCACCCCTGGGGCTGAGCAGTTCTTC. Its translation: CASTPGAEQFF.

Points on this clonotype: Just one base apart from a much larger clone, this may be a read error. The genes are TRBV12-3 or TRBV12-4 and TRBJ2-2, with D tentatively TRBD1 or TRBD2 (6 bases each). Trimming removed 2 bases at V and 7 bases at J, with 14 bases between. CDR3 size: 15 residues. This CDR3 is CASSLRRGRVGELFF. The DNA of the CDR3 is TGTGCCAGCAGTTTACGTCGGGGGCGAGTCGGGGAGCTGTTTTTT.

This chain connects TRBV7-9 to TRBJ2-6, with a tentative D call TRBD1 (6 bases). CDR1 and CDR2 from the germline V gene are SEHNR and FQNEAQ (reference sequence). V was pared by 3 bases and J by 0 bases, with 21 bases between. There are 20 residues in the CDR3. The CDR3 coding sequence is TGTGCCAGCAGCTTCCCCGGGCAAGGACAGACTCGCTCTGGGGCCAACGTCCTGACTTTC. Its protein is CASSFPGQGQTRSGANVLTF.

As to this clonotype: A much larger clone sits a single nucleotide away, making a read error possible. The rearrangement links TRBV7-3 to TRBJ2-1, with D possibly TRBD1 on 5 matching bases. Germline CDR1 is SGHTA and CDR2 is FQGTGA. The CDR3 covers 12 residues. The CDR3 loop reads CVSSFQGYEQFF. The CDR3 bases are TGTGTCAGCAGCTTTCAGGGATATGAGCAGTTCTTC. Full variable domain (remainder filled in from reference TRBV7-3 and TRBJ2-1): GAGVSQTPSNKVTEKGKYVELRCDPISGHTALYWYRQSLGQGPEFLIYFQGTGAADDSGLPNDRFFAVRPEGSVSTLKIQRTERGDSAVYLCVSSFQGYEQFFGPGTRLTVL.

This clonotype has a count of ten or more. CDR3 region: CASSYGQGIDEQYF. The CDR3 coding sequence is TGTGCCAGCAGCTACGGACAGGGGATCGACGAGCAGTACTTC. J is TRBJ2-7 and V is TRBV5-4, with TRBD1 matching over 9 bases. The CDR3 contains 14 residues. With V trimmed by 3 bases and J by 5 bases, 6 bases remained unmatched. Germline lookup yields CDR1 SGHNT and CDR2 YYREEE (reference sequence).

This clonotype was seen repeatedly, ten times or more. This chain links TRBV12-5 with TRBJ2-1; weak D call: TRBD2 (5 bases). Per the germline V gene, CDR1 is LGHNT and CDR2 is FRNRAP. The CDR3 totals 14 residues. Trimming left V 5 bases short and J 8 bases short, with 16 bases between. The DNA of the CDR3 is TGTGCTAGTGGTATGGATGGACTTCTCGATGAGCAGTTCTTC. Translating it yields CASGMDGLLDEQFF.

The genes are TRBV3-1 and TRBJ2-1; the D gene is possibly TRBD2 (6 bases). This CDR3 region has 16 residues. V gave up 0 bases and J gave up 6 bases, with 15 bases separating them. Per germline, CDR1 LGHDT and CDR2 YNNKEL (reference sequence). The DNA of the CDR3 is TGTGCCAGCAGCCAAGATCGGCTAGCGTGGGCCAATGAGCAGTTCTTC. Protein: CASSQDRLAWANEQFF.

The V call is TRBV5-1, the J call TRBJ2-7, with 8 bases aligning to TRBD1. V trimming: 4 bases; J trimming: 2 bases; junction bases outside the gene matches: 5. This CDR3 has 14 amino acids. Germline values: CDR1 SGHRS, CDR2 YFSETQ. The CDR3 is CASSDDRGTYEQYF. CDR3 nucleotides: TGCGCCAGCAGCGATGACAGGGGAACCTACGAGCAGTACTTC.

V is TRBV20-1 and J is TRBJ1-1; D is uncertain. V lost 6 bases and J lost 1, with 12 bases in between. Germline assignment: CDR1 DFQATT and CDR2 SNEGSKA (reference sequence). The CDR3 contains 13 residues. The CDR3, as DNA: TGCAGTGCCGGGATCAGAGGGAACACTGAAGCTTTCTTT. Its protein is CSAGIRGNTEAFF.

This clonotype was recorded a few times. This chain links TRBV6-2 or TRBV6-3 with TRBJ2-7, with D possibly matching TRBD1 (6 bases). Germline values: CDR1 MNHEY, CDR2 SVGEGT. This CDR3 is 14 amino acids long. V lost 4 bases and J 3 bases, leaving 13 bases between the germline ends. The CDR3 is CASSSTDSLYEQYF. CDR3 in DNA: TGTGCCAGCAGTTCCACGGACAGCCTCTACGAGCAGTACTTC.

The chain has TRBV6-5 and TRBJ1-1; tentatively, D is TRBD1 (5 bases). This CDR3 spans 15 amino acids. CDR1 and CDR2 from the germline V gene are MNHEY and SVGAGI. V was clipped by 1 base and J by 1 base, with 10 bases between them. This CDR3 is CASSYYAGGNTEAFF. As DNA, the CDR3 is TGTGCCAGCAGTTACTACGCGGGGGGGAACACTGAAGCTTTCTTT.

Many counts were recorded for this clonotype. The chain is built from TRBV12-3 or TRBV12-4 and TRBJ1-5, with 7 bases fitting TRBD1. This CDR3 comprises 14 residues. J was trimmed by 1 base and V by 5 bases; bases with no gene match: 2. The CDR3 protein is CASSGQVSNQPQHF. The CDR3, as DNA: TGTGCCAGCAGTGGACAGGTCAGCAATCAGCCCCAGCATTTT.

This clonotype has ten or more counts. This chain uses TRBV7-9 with TRBJ2-1, with a possible D match to TRBD1 (5 bases). The germline V gene encodes CDR1 SEHNR and CDR2 FQNEAQ (reference sequence). Trimming took off 5 bases at V and 0 bases at J, with 14 bases between the two ends. The CDR3 covers 16 residues. The chain's CDR3 is CASSPTGYSSYNEQFF. The CDR3 DNA is TGTGCCAGCAGCCCTACAGGTTATAGCTCCTACAATGAGCAGTTCTTC.

V and J are TRBV28 and TRBJ1-5, with TRBD1 matching over 12 bases. In germline, CDR1 is MDHEN, CDR2 SYDVKM. CDR3 length: 14 residues. The CDR3 DNA is TGTGCGACGGGGGGACAGGGGGCGTATCAGCCCCAGCATTTT. Its protein product is CATGGQGAYQPQHF.

The genes are TRBV20-1 and TRBJ2-3, with D unresolved. V was cut by 2 bases and J by 4 bases, with 7 bases left in between. The CDR3 runs to 12 residues. Germline V gene sequence: CDR1 DFQATT, CDR2 SNEGSKA (reference sequence). CDR3 nucleotide sequence: TGCAGTGCTAGAAGGGAAGCAGATACGCAGTATTTT. This codes for CSARREADTQYF.

The sample holds a few counts of this clonotype. The V call is TRBV4-1, the J call TRBJ1-5; D unclear. CDR1 is MGHRA and CDR2 is YSYEKL in the germline V gene. Trimming pared 0 bases from V and 7 bases from J, leaving 7 bases between. CDR3 length: 13 residues. The CDR3: CASSQDRRQPQHF. The CDR3 nucleotides read TGCGCCAGCAGCCAAGATCGCCGGCAGCCCCAGCATTTT.

This clonotype has only a few counts. The chain couples TRBV27 to TRBJ1-6; D unresolved. CDR1 and CDR2 (germline): MNHEY, SMNVEV (reference sequence). Trimming took off 4 bases at V and 11 bases at J, with 21 bases between the two ends. This CDR3 spans 16 amino acids. The CDR3 protein is CASSYSDPGLGAPLHF. The CDR3 DNA is TGTGCCAGCAGTTACTCCGACCCCGGGTTGGGTGCACCCCTCCACTTT.

The chain combines TRBV19 with TRBJ2-1, with 10 bases that match TRBD2. Germline values: CDR1 LNHDA, CDR2 SQIVND (reference sequence). The CDR3 runs to 18 residues. V dropped 3 bases and J dropped 0; count of bases not matched to a gene: 8. The CDR3 DNA is TGTGCCAGTAGTATGTGGGCTAGCGGGGGCCCCTCCTACAATGAGCAGTTCTTC. Residues: CASSMWASGGPSYNEQFF. Full variable domain (outside the CDR3, taken from reference TRBV19 and TRBJ2-1): DGGITQSPKYLFRKEGQNVTLSCEQNLNHDAMYWYRQDPGQGLRLIYYSQIVNDFQKGDIAEGYSVSREKKESFPLTVTSAQKNPTAFYLCASSMWASGGPSYNEQFFGPGTRLTVL.

This clonotype was counted only a few times. The chain links TRBV10-3 to TRBJ2-7; 10 bases fit TRBD1. The ends lost 2 bases at V and 3 bases at J; junction bases unmatched: 4. This CDR3 has 15 residues. Germline V lookup: CDR1 ENHRY, CDR2 SYGVKD. The CDR3 DNA reads TGTGCCATCAGTGAGCCGGGACAGGGGAACTACGAGCAGTACTTC. Translation gives CAISEPGQGNYEQYF.

The genes are TRBV7-9 and TRBJ2-3; no clear D gene. V gave up 1 base and J gave up 0 bases, with 8 bases separating them. Germline CDR1 and CDR2: SEHNR and FQNEAQ (reference sequence). This CDR3 is 15 amino acids long. CDR3 bases: TGTGCCAGCAGCTTAGTTGGAGAGAGCACAGATACGCAGTATTTT. It translates to CASSLVGESTDTQYF.

There are many counts of this clonotype. The rearrangement links TRBV7-8 to TRBJ2-1; TRBD1 aligns across 7 bases. Germline values: CDR1 SGHVS, CDR2 FQNEAQ. This CDR3 has 16 residues. V was clipped by 3 bases and J by 8 bases; unmatched bases: 13. The CDR3: CASSFIEPTGLHEQFF. The CDR3 DNA reads as TGTGCCAGCAGCTTTATCGAGCCGACAGGGTTGCATGAGCAGTTCTTC. Full variable domain (rest looked up from reference TRBV7-8 and TRBJ2-1): GAGVSQSPRYKVAKRGQDVALRCDPISGHVSLFWYQQALGQGPEFLTYFQNEAQLDKSGLPSDRFFAERPEGSVSTLKIQRTQQEDSAVYLCASSFIEPTGLHEQFFGPGTRLTVL.

The chain couples TRBV15 to TRBJ1-1, with a tentative D call TRBD1 (5 bases). Trimming removed 5 bases at V and 1 base at J, with 8 bases between. The V gene's germline CDR1 is LNHNV and CDR2 YYDKDF (reference sequence). The CDR3 runs to 13 residues. CDR3 region: CATSGAKNTEAFF. In DNA form, the CDR3 reads TGTGCCACCAGCGGGGCAAAGAACACTGAAGCTTTCTTT.

This clonotype was found a few times. V gene TRBV7-9 combines with J gene TRBJ1-1, with D possibly matching TRBD1 (6 bases). CDR1 is SEHNR and CDR2 is FQNEAQ in the germline V gene (reference sequence). This CDR3 has 18 amino acids. V was cut by 1 base and J by 3 bases, with 21 bases left in between. CDR3 nucleotide sequence: TGTGCCAGCAGCTTAGGGCAGGGGCGAAAACCGGGATACACTGAAGCTTTCTTT. The encoded protein is CASSLGQGRKPGYTEAFF.

CDR3 nucleotides: TGTGCCAGCAGTGAAGCAGTAACAGCGGGAAGCTCCTACGAGCAGTACTTC. Its protein product is CASSEAVTAGSSYEQYF. The chain recombines TRBV6-1 with TRBJ2-7; 7 positions agree with TRBD2. Germline lookup yields CDR1 MNHNS and CDR2 SASEGT. V shed 0 bases and J 0 bases; nucleotides not matched to a gene: 8. The CDR3 contains 17 residues.

This clonotype was counted only a few times. The rearrangement joins TRBV14 to TRBJ2-5; perhaps TRBD1 as D (6 bases). Germline CDR1 and CDR2: SGHDN and FVKESK. With 3 bases removed from V and 5 bases from J, the gap between germline ends came to 13 bases. The CDR3 loop spans 14 amino acids. This CDR3 reads CASSQNRAAETQYF. CDR3 nucleotide sequence: TGTGCCAGCAGCCAGAACAGGGCGGCGGAGACCCAGTACTTC.

V usage is TRBV5-5 and J usage is TRBJ2-7, with TRBD1 identical over 9 bases. Germline V gives CDR1 SGHKS, CDR2 YYEKEE (reference sequence). The CDR3 runs 14 residues. Unmatched junction bases numbered 6, after V lost 4 bases and J lost 4 bases. CDR3 DNA: TGTGCCAGCAGCGCCGGGACAGGGTGGTACGAGCAGTACTTC. Encoded protein: CASSAGTGWYEQYF.

This clonotype was counted at least ten times. The chain employs TRBV7-2 and TRBJ1-1; D not resolved. The ends were cut back, 5 bases at V and 0 bases at J, with 10 bases in the middle. This CDR3 is built from 14 residues. CDR1 and CDR2 from the germline V gene are SGHTA and FQGNSA. The CDR3 loop is CASSPGDMNTEAFF. DNA of the CDR3: TGTGCCAGCAGCCCCGGTGACATGAACACTGAAGCTTTCTTT.

The table lists this clonotype with a few counts. The V and J genes are TRBV4-2 and TRBJ2-3; possible D gene TRBD1, 5 bases. CDR3 length equals 15 residues. V dropped 3 bases and J dropped 2 bases, with 12 bases sitting between them. Germline V gene sequence: CDR1 LGHNA, CDR2 YNFKEQ. The CDR3 reads CASSQGRVSTDTQYF. The CDR3 DNA is TGTGCCAGCAGCCAGGGCAGGGTGTCCACAGATACGCAGTATTTT.